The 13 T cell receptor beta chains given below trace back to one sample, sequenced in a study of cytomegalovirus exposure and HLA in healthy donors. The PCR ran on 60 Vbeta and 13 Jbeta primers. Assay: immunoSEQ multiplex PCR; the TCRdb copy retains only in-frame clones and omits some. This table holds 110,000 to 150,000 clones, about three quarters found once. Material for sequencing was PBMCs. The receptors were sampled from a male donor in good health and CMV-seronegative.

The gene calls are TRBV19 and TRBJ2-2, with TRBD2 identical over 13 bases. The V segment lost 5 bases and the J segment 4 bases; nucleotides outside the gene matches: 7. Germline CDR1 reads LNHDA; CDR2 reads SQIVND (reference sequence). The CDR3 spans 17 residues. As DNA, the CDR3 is TGTGCCAGTAGTCACAGGACTAGCGGGAGAGGCACCGGGGAGCTGTTTTTT. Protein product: CASSHRTSGRGTGELFF. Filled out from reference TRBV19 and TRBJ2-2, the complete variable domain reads DGGITQSPKYLFRKEGQNVTLSCEQNLNHDAMYWYRQDPGQGLRLIYYSQIVNDFQKGDIAEGYSVSREKKESFPLTVTSAQKNPTAFYLCASSHRTSGRGTGELFFGEGSRLTVL.

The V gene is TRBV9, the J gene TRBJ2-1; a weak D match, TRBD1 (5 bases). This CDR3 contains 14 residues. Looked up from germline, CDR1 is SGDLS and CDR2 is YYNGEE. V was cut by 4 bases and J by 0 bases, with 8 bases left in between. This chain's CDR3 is CASSIQGSYNEQFF. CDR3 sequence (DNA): TGTGCCAGCAGCATCCAGGGCTCCTACAATGAGCAGTTCTTC.

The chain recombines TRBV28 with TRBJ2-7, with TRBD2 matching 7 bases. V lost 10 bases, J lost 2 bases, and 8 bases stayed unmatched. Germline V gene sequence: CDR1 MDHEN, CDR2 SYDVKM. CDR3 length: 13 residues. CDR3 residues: CAISGGNPYEQYF. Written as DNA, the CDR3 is TGTGCCATCTCGGGGGGAAACCCCTACGAGCAGTACTTC.

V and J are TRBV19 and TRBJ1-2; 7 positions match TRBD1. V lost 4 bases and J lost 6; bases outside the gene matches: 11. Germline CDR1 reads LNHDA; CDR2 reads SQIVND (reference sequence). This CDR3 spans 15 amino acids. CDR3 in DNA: TGTGCCAGTAGTACTCGACAGGGTCTTTTAGATGGCTACACCTTC. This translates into CASSTRQGLLDGYTF. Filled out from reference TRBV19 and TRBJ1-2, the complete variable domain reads DGGITQSPKYLFRKEGQNVTLSCEQNLNHDAMYWYRQDPGQGLRLIYYSQIVNDFQKGDIAEGYSVSREKKESFPLTVTSAQKNPTAFYLCASSTRQGLLDGYTFGSGTRLTVV.

CDR3 region: CSVGERGFTDTQYF. The CDR3 DNA sequence: TGCAGCGTGGGAGAGCGGGGATTCACAGATACGCAGTATTTT. The chain couples TRBV29-1 to TRBJ2-3, with 7 nucleotides matching TRBD2. The V gene's germline CDR1 is SQVTM and CDR2 ANQGSEA. CDR3 length: 14 amino acids. The trim removed 6 bases at V and 2 bases at J, leaving 8 bases unmatched.

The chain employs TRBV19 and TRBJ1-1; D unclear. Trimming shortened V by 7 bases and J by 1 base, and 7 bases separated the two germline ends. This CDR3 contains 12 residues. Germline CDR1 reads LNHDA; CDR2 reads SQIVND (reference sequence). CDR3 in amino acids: CASTARNTEAFF. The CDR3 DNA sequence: TGTGCCAGTACAGCTAGGAACACTGAAGCTTTCTTT.

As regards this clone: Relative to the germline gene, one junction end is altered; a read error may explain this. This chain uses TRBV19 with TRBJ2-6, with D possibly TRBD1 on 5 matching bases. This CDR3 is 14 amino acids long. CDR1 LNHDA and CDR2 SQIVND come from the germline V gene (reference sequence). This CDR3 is CASSPYPGANGLTF. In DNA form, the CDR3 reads TGTGCCAGTAGTCCGTACCCTGGGGCCAACGGCCTGACTTTC.

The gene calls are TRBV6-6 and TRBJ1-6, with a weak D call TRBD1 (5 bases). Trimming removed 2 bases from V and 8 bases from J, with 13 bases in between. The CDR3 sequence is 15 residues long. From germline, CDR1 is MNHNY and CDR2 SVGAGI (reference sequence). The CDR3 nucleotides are TGTGCCAGCAGTTACACCAATGGGGGGTATTCACCCCTCCACTTT. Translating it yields CASSYTNGGYSPLHF.

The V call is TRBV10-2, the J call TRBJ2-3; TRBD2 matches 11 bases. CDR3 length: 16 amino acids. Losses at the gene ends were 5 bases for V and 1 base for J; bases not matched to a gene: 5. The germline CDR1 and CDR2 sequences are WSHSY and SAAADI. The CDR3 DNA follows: TGCGCCAGCAGTCTGACTAGCGGGAAAGGCACAGATACGCAGTATTTT. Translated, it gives CASSLTSGKGTDTQYF.

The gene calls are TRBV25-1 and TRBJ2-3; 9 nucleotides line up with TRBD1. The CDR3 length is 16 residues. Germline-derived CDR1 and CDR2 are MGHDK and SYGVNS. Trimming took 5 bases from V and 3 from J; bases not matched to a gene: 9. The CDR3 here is CASSNPGTGMTDTQYF. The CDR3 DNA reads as TGTGCCAGCAGTAACCCAGGGACAGGGATGACAGATACGCAGTATTTT.

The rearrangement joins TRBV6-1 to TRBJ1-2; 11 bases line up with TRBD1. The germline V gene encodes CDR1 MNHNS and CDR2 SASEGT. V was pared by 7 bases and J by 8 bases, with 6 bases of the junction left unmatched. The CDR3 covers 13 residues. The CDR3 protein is CASTGQGADGYTF. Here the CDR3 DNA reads TGTGCCAGCACCGGACAGGGGGCTGACGGCTACACCTTC.

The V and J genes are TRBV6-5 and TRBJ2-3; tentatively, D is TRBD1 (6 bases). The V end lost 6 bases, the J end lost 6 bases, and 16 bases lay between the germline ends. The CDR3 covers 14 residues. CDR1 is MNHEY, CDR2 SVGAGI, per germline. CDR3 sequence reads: CASRSWDGQDTQYF. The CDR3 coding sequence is TGTGCCAGCAGGTCATGGGACGGACAGGATACGCAGTATTTT.

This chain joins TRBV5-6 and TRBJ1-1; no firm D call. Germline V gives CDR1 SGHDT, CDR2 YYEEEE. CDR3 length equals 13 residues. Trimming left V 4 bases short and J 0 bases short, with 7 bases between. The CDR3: CASSSQMNTEAFF. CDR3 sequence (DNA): TGTGCCAGCAGCAGCCAAATGAACACTGAAGCTTTCTTT.